One T cell receptor (beta chain) is described in this entry. Its antigen is still unknown. These data belong to a study of CXCR3-negative and CXCR3-positive naive CD8 T cells. Study context: Per library, roughly 1.6 +/- 0.3 million reads; 140 million or so TRB reads overall.

Each TRB cDNA library was prepared by 5' RACE (with UMI labels). TCRdb re-called the 5' RACE reads; one entry per CDR3 protein, DNA not given. The sample spans fewer than 55,000 distinct CDR3 sequences; the ten largest clones claim approximately 1.5%. Findings and caveats of the study: Unlike memory cells, which differed, naive CXCR3-negative and CXCR3-positive cells had similar TRBV-TRBJ usage. Freshly isolated PBMCs were used in most assays, given partial CXCR3 loss after freezing.

The CDR3 contains 17 residues. The germline CDR1 and CDR2 sequences are MDHEN and SYDVKM. Specimen: naive CXCR3- CD8+ T cells from blood. Subset indicated: CD45RO-CCR7+CD27+CD95- naive CD8+ T cells lacking CXCR3 (TNR3-). The chain recombines TRBV28 with TRBJ2-7; no DNA is available, so the TRBD2 call from TCRdb remains unchecked. The TCR comes from a human donor in good health. Some clones in this sample may be carry-over from other donors' samples. CDR3 residues: CASSSHSIAGGPYEQYF. Combining the CDR3 with reference TRBV28 and TRBJ2-7 gives the whole variable domain DVKVTQSSRYLVKRTGEKVFLECVQDMDHENMFWYRQDPGLGLRLIYFSYDVKMKEKGDIPEGYSVSREKKERFSLILESASTNQTSMYLCASSSHSIAGGPYEQYFGPGTRLTVT.